The following is a T cell receptor (beta chain) sequence with its context. Its specificity is unknown. The trim removed 3 bases at V and 4 bases at J, leaving 3 bases unmatched. This CDR3 has 14 amino acids. The germline V gene encodes CDR1 SGHTA and CDR2 FQGTGA. Time point specified: week 47, end of study. In every dose of vaccine, 300 ug of mutant IDH1 20-mer peptide was given alongside topical imiquimod. The sample originates from a study of a mutant IDH1 vaccine in newly diagnosed glioma. Study-level background: Vaccine administration was initiated 4-6 weeks following radiotherapy alone, or with temozolomide cycles. At week 35 came visit V12, and visit V13 followed at week 47.

The protocol was immunoSEQ multiplex PCR, while the TCRdb copy is restricted to in-frame clones and leaves out a portion. The sample includes about 94,000 clones, 85% to 90% of them seen just once. Whole-study findings and limits: Any relationship between pseudoprogression and changes in top peripheral T cell clonotypes seemed absent.

This receptor was identified in a woman in her 50s with glioma. The V gene is TRBV7-3, the J gene TRBJ1-1; 9 bases match TRBD1. Sequences were derived from PBMCs, sampled from a glioma patient whose treatment included an IDH1 peptide vaccine. The CDR3, as DNA: TGTGCCAGCAGCTTCGGGGACAGGGCCACTGAAGCTTTCTTT. Amino acids: CASSFGDRATEAFF.